This T cell receptor beta chain was identified in a study of T-cell reconstitution after alpha-beta-depleted transplantation in children. Unique molecular identifiers tagged the TCRbeta library. TCRdb called the PCR reads again in MiXCR, with one record for every CDR3 protein. Of about 610,000 distinct CDR3 sequences listed, 10% to 13% were seen once; the top ten hold less than 5%. The source is a human donor who donated a stem cell graft to a child with acute myeloid leukemia. Material: PBMCs from the stem cell graft donor, obtained from the stem cell graft.

The CDR3 loop reads CASSQDSDNTQYF. The CDR3 coding sequence is TGCGCCAGCAGCCAAGACTCCGACAATACGCAGTATTTT. The chain employs TRBV4-3 and TRBJ2-3; no reliable D call. Germline V gene lookup returns CDR1 LGHNA and CDR2 YSLEER. Trimming removed 0 bases at V and 7 bases at J, with 8 bases between. This CDR3 contains 13 residues.